This T cell receptor beta chain derives from a study of cytomegalovirus exposure and HLA in healthy donors. V trimming: 5 bases; J trimming: 5 bases; junction bases outside the gene matches: 4. Germline V gene data show CDR1 as LNHDA and CDR2 as SQIVND (reference sequence). The CDR3 is made up of 13 amino acids. The PCR was carried out with 60 Vbeta primers and 13 Jbeta primers. Using immunoSEQ multiplex PCR, the repertoire was profiled, and TCRdb retains in-frame clones only, with some absent. The sample lists 75,000 to 100,000 clones, around 74% occurring once. This clone has just a few counts. The sequenced sample consisted of PBMCs. This TCR was sampled from a woman between 65 and 79 years old in good health and CMV-seropositive. This chain joins TRBV19 and TRBJ1-2; 8 bases line up with TRBD1. The CDR3 nucleotides read TGTGCCAGTAGTCTAAGGACAGGGTATGGCTACACCTTC. It specifies CASSLRTGYGYTF.